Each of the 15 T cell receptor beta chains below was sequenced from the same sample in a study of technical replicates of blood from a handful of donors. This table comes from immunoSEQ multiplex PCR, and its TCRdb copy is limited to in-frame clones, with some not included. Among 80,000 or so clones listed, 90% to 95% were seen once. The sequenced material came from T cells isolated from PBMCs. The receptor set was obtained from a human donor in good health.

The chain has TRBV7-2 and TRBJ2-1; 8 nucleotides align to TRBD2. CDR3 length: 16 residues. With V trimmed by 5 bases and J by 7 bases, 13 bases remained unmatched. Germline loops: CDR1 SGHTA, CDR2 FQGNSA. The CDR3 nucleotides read TGTGCCAGCAGCCTAATAGCGGGAAGGGGAAAAAATGAGCAGTTCTTC. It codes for CASSLIAGRGKNEQFF.

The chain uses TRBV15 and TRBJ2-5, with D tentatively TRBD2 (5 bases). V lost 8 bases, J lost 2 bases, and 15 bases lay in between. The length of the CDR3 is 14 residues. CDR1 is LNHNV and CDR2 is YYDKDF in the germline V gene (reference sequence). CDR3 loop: CATADYYGQETQYF. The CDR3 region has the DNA TGTGCCACCGCCGACTATTACGGGCAAGAGACCCAGTACTTC.

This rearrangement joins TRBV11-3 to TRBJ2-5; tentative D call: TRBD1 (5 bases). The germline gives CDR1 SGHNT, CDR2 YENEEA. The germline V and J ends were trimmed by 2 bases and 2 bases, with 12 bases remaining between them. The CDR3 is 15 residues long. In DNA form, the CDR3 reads TGTGCCAGCAGCTTATGGGGCCAACCTCAAGAGACCCAGTACTTC. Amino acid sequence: CASSLWGQPQETQYF.

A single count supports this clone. CDR3 sequence (DNA): TGTGCCAGCAGTTACCCCGGTGACCAAGAGACCCAGTACTTC. It specifies CASSYPGDQETQYF. The rearrangement links TRBV6-7 to TRBJ2-5; D gene ambiguous. TRBV6-7 is designated an ORF whose function remains uncertain. The length of the CDR3 is 14 residues. V lost 2 bases and J lost 0, with 7 bases in between.

The CDR3 sequence: CTSSQGRRGGNEQFF. Written as DNA, the CDR3 is TGCACCAGCAGCCAAGGTCGCCGAGGGGGCAATGAGCAGTTCTTC. This chain links TRBV1 with TRBJ2-1; the D call TRBD1 from the table was never checked on the DNA. TRBV1 is marked as a pseudogene. The CDR3 extends over 15 amino acids.

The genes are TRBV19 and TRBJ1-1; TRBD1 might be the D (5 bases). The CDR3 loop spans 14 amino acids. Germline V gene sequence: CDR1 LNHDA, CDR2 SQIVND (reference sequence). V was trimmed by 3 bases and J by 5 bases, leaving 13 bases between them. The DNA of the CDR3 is TGTGCCAGTAGTATCACACAGGTGGATACTGAAGCTTTCTTT. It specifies CASSITQVDTEAFF.

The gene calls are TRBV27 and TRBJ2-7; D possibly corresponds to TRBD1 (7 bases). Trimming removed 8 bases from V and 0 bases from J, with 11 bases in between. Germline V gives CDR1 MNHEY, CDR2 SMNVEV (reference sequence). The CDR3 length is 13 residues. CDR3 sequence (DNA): TGTGCCAGCCAGGGGGGTAGCTCCTACGAGCAGTACTTC. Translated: CASQGGSSYEQYF.

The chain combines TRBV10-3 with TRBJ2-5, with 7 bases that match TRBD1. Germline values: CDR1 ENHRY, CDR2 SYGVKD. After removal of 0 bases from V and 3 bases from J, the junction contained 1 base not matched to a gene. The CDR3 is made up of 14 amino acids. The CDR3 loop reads CAISESGQKETQYF. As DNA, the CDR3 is TGTGCCATCAGTGAGTCGGGACAGAAAGAGACCCAGTACTTC.

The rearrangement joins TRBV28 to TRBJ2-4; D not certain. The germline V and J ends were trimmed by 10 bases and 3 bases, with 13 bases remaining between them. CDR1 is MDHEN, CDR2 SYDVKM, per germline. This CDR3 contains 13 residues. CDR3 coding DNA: TGTGCCACTTCACCTCGGGTCAAAAACATTCAGTACTTC. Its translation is CATSPRVKNIQYF.

CDR3 in DNA: TGTGCCAGCAGCGGGGCGGGGGGGTACACCGGGGAGCTGTTTTTT. As protein: CASSGAGGYTGELFF. The chain is built from TRBV9 and TRBJ2-2; 9 bases line up with TRBD2. The CDR3 runs to 15 residues. Germline-derived CDR1 and CDR2 are SGDLS and YYNGEE. Trimming removed 3 bases from V and 3 bases from J; junction bases left unmatched: 3.

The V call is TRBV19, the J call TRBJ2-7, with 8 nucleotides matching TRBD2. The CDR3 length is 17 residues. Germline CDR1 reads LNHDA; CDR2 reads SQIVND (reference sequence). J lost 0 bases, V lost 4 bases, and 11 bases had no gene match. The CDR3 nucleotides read TGTGCCAGTAGTAGAACTAAAAGCGGGAGCGACTCCTACGAGCAGTACTTC. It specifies CASSRTKSGSDSYEQYF.

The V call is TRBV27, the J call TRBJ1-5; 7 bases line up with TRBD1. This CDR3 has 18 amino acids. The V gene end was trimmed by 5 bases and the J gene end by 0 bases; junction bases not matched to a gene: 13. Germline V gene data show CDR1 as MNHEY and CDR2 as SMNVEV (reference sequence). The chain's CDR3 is CASSPRYLTGSSNQPQHF. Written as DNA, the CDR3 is TGTGCCAGCAGTCCAAGATACTTGACAGGGTCTAGCAATCAGCCCCAGCATTTT.

The CDR3 coding sequence is TGTGCCAGCAGCCCACTTGCGGGATTAGTCTACGAGCAGTACTTC. Translating gives CASSPLAGLVYEQYF. V and J are TRBV21-1 and TRBJ2-7; the table assigns TRBD2, which was not confirmed against the DNA. TRBV21-1 is annotated as a pseudogene. The CDR3 spans 15 residues.

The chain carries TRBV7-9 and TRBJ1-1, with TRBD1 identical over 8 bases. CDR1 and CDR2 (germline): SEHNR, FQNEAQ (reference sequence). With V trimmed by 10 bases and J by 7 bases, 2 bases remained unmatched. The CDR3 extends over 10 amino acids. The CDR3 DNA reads TGTGCCATACAGGGGGTTGAAGCTTTCTTT. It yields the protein CAIQGVEAFF.

This chain's CDR3 is CASSAGPLTDTQYF. The CDR3 DNA sequence: TGTGCCAGCAGCGCGGGACCGCTCACAGATACGCAGTATTTT. The gene calls are TRBV5-6 and TRBJ2-3; D might be TRBD2 (6 bases). V lost 4 bases and J lost 2, with 11 bases in between. Germline CDR1 is SGHDT and CDR2 is YYEEEE. The CDR3 runs 14 residues.